Described below is a single T cell receptor (beta chain) sequence and its context. Antigen specificity is unknown. The table came from immunoSEQ multiplex PCR; TCRdb's copy has only in-frame clones and leaves some out. The table includes roughly 70,000 clones, approximately 91% detected once. The data derive from a study of chemoradiotherapy in HPV16-positive cancers. Study-wide context: Candidate HPV-specific T-cell clones and common TCR motifs came from functional assays in a couple of HPV16-positive patients.

V was trimmed by 8 bases and J by 3 bases, leaving 11 bases between them. The CDR3 is 13 residues long. Germline loops: CDR1 LNHNV, CDR2 YYDKDF (reference sequence). Findings and caveats of the study: Candidate HPV-specific clones and E7-related TCR motifs grew in tumor during treatment. For HPV16-positive patients, expanding HPV-responsive T cells associated with longer recurrence-free survival.

Over chemoradiotherapy, repertoires were sampled more than once. The sample in question was blood, obtained from a patient who underwent chemoradiotherapy. The rearrangement joins TRBV15 to TRBJ1-5; D remains unclear. This sequence was found in a human donor with HPV-associated anogenital cancer. Here the CDR3 DNA reads TGTGCCACCGCCCAAACAGACAATCAGCCCCAGCATTTT. Protein product: CATAQTDNQPQHF. The variable domain in full, with the rest retrieved from reference TRBV15 and TRBJ1-5, is DAMVIQNPRYQVTQFGKPVTLSCSQTLNHNVMYWYQQKSSQAPKLLFHYYDKDFNNEADTPDNFQSRRPNTSFCFLDIRSPGLGDTAMYLCATAQTDNQPQHFGDGTRLSIL.